The source of this TCR beta chain is a study of T cells in Graves' hyperthyroidism and ophthalmopathy. Study background: The authors collected peripheral blood at initial diagnosis, before any treatment.

TCR beta CDR3 regions were amplified from RNA. The HTBI primer set served for first-round RT-PCR of the TCR CDR3. TCRdb ran MiXCR on the multiplex PCR reads and lists one entry per CDR3 protein. The sample shows 300,000 to 500,000 distinct CDR3 sequences, about 14% of them seen only once. The germline V gene encodes CDR1 KGHSH and CDR2 LQKENI. The CDR3 covers 13 residues. V was pared by 3 bases and J by 10 bases, with 13 bases between. General observations from the study: Among clonotypes expanded in thyroid above 0.001, most were also found in blood.

Any patient presenting with uncontrolled infection, other autoimmune disease, pregnancy or lactation was left out. The PBMCs were taken from roughly 10 ml of fresh peripheral blood. This clonotype was found many times. What it recognizes is unknown. This receptor was taken from a man over 45 with Graves' ophthalmopathy. The chain uses TRBV18 and TRBJ2-1; D is unclear. Sequencing was performed on blood. The CDR3 sequence: CASSPPMTGEQFF. The CDR3 nucleotides are TGTGCCAGCTCACCCCCGATGACCGGGGAGCAGTTCTTC.